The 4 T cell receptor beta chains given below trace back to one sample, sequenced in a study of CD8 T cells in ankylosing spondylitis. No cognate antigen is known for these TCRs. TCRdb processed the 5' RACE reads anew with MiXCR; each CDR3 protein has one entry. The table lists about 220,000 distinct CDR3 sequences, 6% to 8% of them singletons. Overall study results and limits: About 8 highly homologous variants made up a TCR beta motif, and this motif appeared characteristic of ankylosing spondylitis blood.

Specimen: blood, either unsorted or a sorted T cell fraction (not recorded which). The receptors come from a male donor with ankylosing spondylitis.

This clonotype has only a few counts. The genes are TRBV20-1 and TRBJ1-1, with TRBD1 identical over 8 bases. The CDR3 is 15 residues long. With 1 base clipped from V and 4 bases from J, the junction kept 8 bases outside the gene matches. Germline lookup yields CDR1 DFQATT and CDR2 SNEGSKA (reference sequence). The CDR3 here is CSARVLGQGRTEAFF. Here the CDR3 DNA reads TGCAGTGCTAGAGTCCTAGGACAGGGACGCACTGAAGCTTTCTTT.

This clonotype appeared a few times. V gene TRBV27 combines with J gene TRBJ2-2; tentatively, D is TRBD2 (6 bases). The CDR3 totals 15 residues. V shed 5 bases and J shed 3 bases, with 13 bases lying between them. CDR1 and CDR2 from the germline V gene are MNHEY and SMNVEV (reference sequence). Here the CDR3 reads CASSTGLSYTGELFF. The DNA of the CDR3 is TGTGCCAGCAGTACGGGACTTTCCTACACCGGGGAGCTGTTTTTT.

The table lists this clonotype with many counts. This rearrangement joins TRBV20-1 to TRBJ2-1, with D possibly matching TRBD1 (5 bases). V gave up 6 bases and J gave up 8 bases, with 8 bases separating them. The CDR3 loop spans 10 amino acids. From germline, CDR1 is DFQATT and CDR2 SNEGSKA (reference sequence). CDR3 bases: TGCAGTGCGCAGGGCGATGAGCAGTTCTTC. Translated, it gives CSAQGDEQFF.

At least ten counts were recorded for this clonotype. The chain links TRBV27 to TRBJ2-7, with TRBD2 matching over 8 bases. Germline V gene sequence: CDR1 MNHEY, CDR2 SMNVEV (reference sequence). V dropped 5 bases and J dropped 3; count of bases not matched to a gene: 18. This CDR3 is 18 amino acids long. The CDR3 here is CASSPTSGGSRNIYEQYF. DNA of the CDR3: TGTGCCAGCAGTCCTACAAGCGGGGGTTCGCGAAATATCTACGAGCAGTACTTC.